These T cell receptor beta chains were read from a single sample in a study of control samples from healthy donors and cancer patients. Libraries were prepared by immunoSEQ multiplex PCR; TCRdb keeps only in-frame clonotypes and omits some of them. The table shows 93,000 or so clones, with about 89% occurring only once. Sequenced material: PBMCs. All receptors derive from a man in his sixties with lung cancer. The CDR3 runs from the conserved cysteine through the conserved F or W. D genes are given only for firm matches. Some rows have no size entry. The others give once, few or many, or a class for an expanded clone.

v_gene	abundance	d_gene	j_gene	CDR3nt	CDR3aa
TRBV3-1/TRBV3-2	NA	NA	TRBJ1-2	TGTGCCAGCAGCCAAGTACGACGGGGCTACACCTTC	CASSQVRRGYTF
TRBV6-6	once	NA	TRBJ1-2	TGTGCCAGCAGTACACTGACTGGTGGCTACACCTTC	CASSTLTGGYTF
TRBV6-6	NA	NA	TRBJ2-7	TGTGCCAGCATGATGGCAATATCCTACGAGCAGTACTTC	CASMMAISYEQYF
TRBV30	NA	TRBD1	TRBJ1-4	TGTGCCTGGAGTGTACAGGGGCTGACTAATGAAAAACTGTTTTTT	CAWSVQGLTNEKLFF
TRBV11-2	NA	NA	TRBJ2-7	TGTGCCAGCAGCCCCTTAGGGTACGAGCAGTACTTC	CASSPLGYEQYF
TRBV5-1	NA	NA	TRBJ2-1	TGCGCCAGCAGCTTGGTGGCAGGGGGAGGCAATGAGCAGTTCTTC	CASSLVAGGGNEQFF
TRBV29-1	NA	TRBD1	TRBJ2-2	TGCAGCGTTGGAACAGGGGGCTTCGTCGGGGAGCTGTTTTTT	CSVGTGGFVGELFF
TRBV5-5	once	NA	TRBJ2-2	TGTGCCAGCAGCTTCGACGGACCGAACACCGGGGAGCTGTTTTTT	CASSFDGPNTGELFF
TRBV5-5	NA	NA	TRBJ1-1	TGTGCCAGCAGCTTGATGGTAGGGGAAGGGAACACTGAAGCTTTCTTT	CASSLMVGEGNTEAFF
TRBV18	NA	NA	TRBJ1-5	TGTGCCAGCTCAGCTCAGGCGAATCAGCCCCAGCATTTT	CASSAQANQPQHF
TRBV5-1	NA	NA	TRBJ1-3	TGCGCCAGCAGCTTGGTATCCGGAAGCTCTGGAAACACCATATATTTT	CASSLVSGSSGNTIYF
TRBV10-1	NA	TRBD1	TRBJ2-5	TGCGCCAGCGGGGGACAGGGACAAGAGACCCAGTACTTC	CASGGQGQETQYF
TRBV7-3	NA	NA	TRBJ2-4	TGTGCCAGCAGCCTCACAGGGTACGATGCTCGAGGAGCCAAAAACATTCAGTACTTC	CASSLTGYDARGAKNIQYF
TRBV6-1	NA	NA	TRBJ1-5	TGTGCCAGCAGTGAAGACCGGGCAGTGAATCAGCCCCAGCATTTT	CASSEDRAVNQPQHF
TRBV9	NA	NA	TRBJ1-1	TGTGCCAGCAGCGTAGGGGGGGTCATGAACACTGAAGCTTTCTTT	CASSVGGVMNTEAFF